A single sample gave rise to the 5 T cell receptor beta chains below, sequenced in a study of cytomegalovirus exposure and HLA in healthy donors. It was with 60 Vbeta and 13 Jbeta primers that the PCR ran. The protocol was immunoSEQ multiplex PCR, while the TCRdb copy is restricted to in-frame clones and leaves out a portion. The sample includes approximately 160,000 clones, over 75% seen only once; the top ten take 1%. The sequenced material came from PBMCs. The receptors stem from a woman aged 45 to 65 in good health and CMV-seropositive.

The CDR3 bases are TGTGCCAGTACTCGGGGGACCGGGACGGATAACTATGGCTACACCTTC. This translates into CASTRGTGTDNYGYTF. The rearrangement uses TRBV19 and TRBJ1-2, with a tentative D call TRBD1 (5 bases). V lost 7 bases and J 1 base, leaving 19 bases between the germline ends. Germline CDR1 and CDR2: LNHDA and SQIVND (reference sequence). The CDR3 is made up of 16 amino acids.

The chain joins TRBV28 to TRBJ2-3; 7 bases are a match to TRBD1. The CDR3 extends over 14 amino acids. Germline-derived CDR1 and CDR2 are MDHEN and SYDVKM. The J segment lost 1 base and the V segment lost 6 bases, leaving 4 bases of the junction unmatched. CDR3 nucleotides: TGTGCCAGCAGCCGACAGGGAGGCACAGATACGCAGTATTTT. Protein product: CASSRQGGTDTQYF.

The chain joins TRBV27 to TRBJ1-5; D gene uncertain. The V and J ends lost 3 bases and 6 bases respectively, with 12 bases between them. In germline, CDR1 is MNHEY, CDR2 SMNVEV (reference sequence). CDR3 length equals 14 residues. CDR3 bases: TGTGCCAGCAGTTTTGCGCAGGTCGGTCAGCCCCAGCATTTT. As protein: CASSFAQVGQPQHF.

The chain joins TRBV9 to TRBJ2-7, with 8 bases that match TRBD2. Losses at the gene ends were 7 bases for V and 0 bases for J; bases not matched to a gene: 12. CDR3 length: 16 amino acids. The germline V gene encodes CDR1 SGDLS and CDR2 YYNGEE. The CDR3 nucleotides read TGTGCCAGCGGACCCGGGACTAGGAGAAGCTCCTACGAGCAGTACTTC. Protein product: CASGPGTRRSSYEQYF. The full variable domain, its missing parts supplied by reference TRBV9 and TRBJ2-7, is DSGVTQTPKHLITATGQRVTLRCSPRSGDLSVYWYQQSLDQGLQFLIQYYNGEERAKGNILERFSAQQFPDLHSELNLSSLELGDSALYFCASGPGTRRSSYEQYFGPGTRLTVT.

This CDR3 reads CASSYGRRSYEQYF. The DNA for the CDR3 is TGTGCCAGCAGTTACGGCCGGCGGTCCTACGAGCAGTACTTC. The chain uses TRBV6-5 and TRBJ2-7; no clear D gene. From germline, CDR1 is MNHEY and CDR2 SVGAGI. Between the trimmed V and J ends, which lost 2 bases and 1 base, there was a span of 9 bases. The CDR3 length is 14 residues.